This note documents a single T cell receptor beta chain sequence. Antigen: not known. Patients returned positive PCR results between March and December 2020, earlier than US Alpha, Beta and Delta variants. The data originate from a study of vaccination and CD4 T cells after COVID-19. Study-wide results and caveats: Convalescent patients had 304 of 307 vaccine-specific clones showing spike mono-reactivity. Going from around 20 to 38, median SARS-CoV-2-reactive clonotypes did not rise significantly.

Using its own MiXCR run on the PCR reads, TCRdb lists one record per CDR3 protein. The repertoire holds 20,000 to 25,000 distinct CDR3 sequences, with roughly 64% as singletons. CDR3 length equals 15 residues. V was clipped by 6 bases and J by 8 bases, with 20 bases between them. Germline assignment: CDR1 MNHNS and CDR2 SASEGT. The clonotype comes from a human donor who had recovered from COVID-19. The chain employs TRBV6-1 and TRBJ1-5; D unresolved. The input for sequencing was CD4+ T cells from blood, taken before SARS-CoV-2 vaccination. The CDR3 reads CASSNLPSSIKPQHF. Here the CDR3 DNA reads TGTGCCAGCAGCAACCTTCCCTCAAGTATCAAGCCCCAGCATTTT.